Following are 23 T cell receptor beta chains from one sample sequenced in a study of OX40 agonist ivuxolimab in advanced cancers. This table comes from immunoSEQ multiplex PCR, and its TCRdb copy is limited to in-frame clones, with some not included. The top ten clones hold about 0.82% of a sample with 90,000 to 100,000 clones, roughly nine tenths of them seen once. Sequencing used CD4+ or CD8+ T cells sorted from blood, obtained in a trial of the OX40 agonist ivuxolimab. These receptors all stem from an adult with an advanced solid tumor such as melanoma, head and neck, liver or kidney cancer.

This clone was observed a single time. Here the CDR3 reads CAWSTGGAGELFF. The CDR3 region has the DNA TGTGCCTGGAGTACCGGGGGCGCCGGGGAGCTGTTTTTT. The chain carries TRBV30 and TRBJ2-2, with D perhaps matching TRBD1 or TRBD2 (6 bases each). Trimming removed 2 bases at V and 6 bases at J, with 10 bases between. There are 13 residues in the CDR3. Germline V gives CDR1 GTSNPN, CDR2 SVGIG (reference sequence).

The chain has TRBV5-1 and TRBJ2-1; D possibly corresponds to TRBD2 (6 bases). V lost 0 bases and J lost 5, with 9 bases in between. The CDR3 covers 14 residues. Germline loops: CDR1 SGHRS, CDR2 YFSETQ. The CDR3 bases are TGCGCCAGCAGCTTGGTTAGCGGAAACAATGAGCAGTTCTTC. Translation gives CASSLVSGNNEQFF.

This clone has a single count. The gene calls are TRBV7-9 and TRBJ2-1, with TRBD2 matching 7 bases. Germline CDR1 SEHNR, CDR2 FQNEAQ (reference sequence). CDR3 length: 14 amino acids. With 7 bases clipped from V and 8 bases from J, the junction kept 11 bases outside the gene matches. The chain's CDR3 is CASIIYPTSHEQFF. CDR3 in DNA: TGTGCCAGCATCATATACCCGACTAGCCATGAGCAGTTCTTC.

This clone was observed a few times. The sample has other DNA sequences that encode this CDR3 too. The genes are TRBV2 and TRBJ1-2; no definite D call. The germline CDR1 and CDR2 sequences are SNHLY and FYNNEI. V lost 2 bases and J 4 bases, leaving 5 bases between the germline ends. The CDR3 contains 12 residues. DNA of the CDR3: TGTGCCAGCAGTGAAACGGCCTATGGCTACACCTTC. Protein sequence: CASSETAYGYTF.

The chain joins TRBV11-2 to TRBJ2-5; 9 bases are a match to TRBD1. V was clipped by 5 bases and J by 4 bases; unmatched bases: 8. The CDR3 sequence is 15 residues long. Germline V gives CDR1 SGHAT, CDR2 FQNNGV. The CDR3 loop reads CASSHKTGGRETQYF. Written as DNA, the CDR3 is TGTGCCAGCAGCCATAAGACAGGGGGGAGAGAGACCCAGTACTTC.

This chain uses TRBV9 with TRBJ2-1; D gene uncertain. CDR3 length: 15 residues. Trimming cost V 1 base and J 5 bases, with 13 bases left between them. Germline lookup yields CDR1 SGDLS and CDR2 YYNGEE. The CDR3 sequence: CASSVMGSRDNEQFF. Here the CDR3 DNA reads TGTGCCAGCAGCGTAATGGGTAGCAGAGACAATGAGCAGTTCTTC.

CDR3 in amino acids: CATSLAGSNTEAFF. The CDR3 DNA is TGTGCCACCTCTTTGGCGGGTTCGAACACTGAAGCTTTCTTT. V usage is TRBV10-3 and J usage is TRBJ1-1; D call uncertain. CDR1 is ENHRY, CDR2 SYGVKD, per germline. The CDR3 is made up of 14 amino acids. Deletions cut 10 bases from V and 1 base from J, with 16 bases between.

The chain links TRBV4-2 to TRBJ2-7, with TRBD2 identical over 8 bases. In germline, CDR1 is LGHNA, CDR2 YNFKEQ. There are 14 residues in the CDR3. V trimming: 4 bases; J trimming: 6 bases; junction bases outside the gene matches: 8. The DNA of the CDR3 is TGTGCCAGCAGCCTCGAGCGGGGGTCGGGCGAGCAGTACTTC. As protein: CASSLERGSGEQYF.

The rearrangement joins TRBV5-1 to TRBJ2-5; 7 bases align to TRBD2. Germline-derived CDR1 and CDR2 are SGHRS and YFSETQ. The V segment lost 4 bases and the J segment 2 bases; nucleotides outside the gene matches: 5. The CDR3 has 14 residues. CDR3 nucleotides: TGCGCCAGCAGCGCCCCGGGGGGTCAAGAGACCCAGTACTTC. It encodes CASSAPGGQETQYF. Combining the CDR3 with reference TRBV5-1 and TRBJ2-5 gives the whole variable domain KAGVTQTPRYLIKTRGQQVTLSCSPISGHRSVSWYQQTPGQGLQFLFEYFSETQRNKGNFPGRFSGRQFSNSRSEMNVSTLELGDSALYLCASSAPGGQETQYFGPGTRLLVL.

The chain carries TRBV7-9 and TRBJ2-1; possibly TRBD2 for D (5 bases). Germline-derived CDR1 and CDR2 are SEHNR and FQNEAQ (reference sequence). V shed 11 bases and J shed 3 bases, with 8 bases lying between them. This CDR3 is 11 amino acids long. The CDR3 protein is CAGGIYNEQFF. CDR3 sequence (DNA): TGTGCCGGAGGAATCTACAATGAGCAGTTCTTC.

This sequence joins TRBV5-1 and TRBJ2-7, with a weak D call TRBD1 (6 bases). Per germline, CDR1 SGHRS and CDR2 YFSETQ. The CDR3 is made up of 14 amino acids. Trimming cost V 2 bases and J 5 bases, with 14 bases left between them. In DNA, the CDR3 is TGCGCCAGCAGCTTCTACGGACAGATTGACGAGCAGTACTTC. This sequence encodes CASSFYGQIDEQYF.

The rearrangement links TRBV23-1 to TRBJ1-1; D is possibly TRBD1 (6 bases). TRBV23-1 is marked as an open reading frame, function uncertain. This CDR3 is built from 15 residues. Trimming stripped 0 bases from V and 4 bases from J, with 12 bases between. The CDR3, as DNA: TGCGCCAGCAGTCAATCCAGGGGTTTGAGCACTGAAGCTTTCTTT. This codes for CASSQSRGLSTEAFF.

The chain carries TRBV11-2 and TRBJ1-1; 10 nucleotides agree with TRBD1. Germline V lookup: CDR1 SGHAT, CDR2 FQNNGV. The CDR3 sequence is 16 residues long. J gave up 11 bases and V 5 bases, and 17 bases lay outside the gene matches. The CDR3 nucleotides are TGTGCCAGCAGCGACTCCTTTGGGACAGGGGATTCTAGGGCTTTCTTT. It is translated as CASSDSFGTGDSRAFF.

This chain joins TRBV6-4 and TRBJ2-1, with D perhaps TRBD1 (5 bases). V lost 4 bases, J lost 5 bases, and 9 bases lay in between. The CDR3 consists of 13 residues. Germline values: CDR1 MRHNA, CDR2 SNTAGT. Here the CDR3 reads CASSAQGDNEQFF. Written as DNA, the CDR3 is TGTGCCAGCAGTGCCCAGGGTGACAATGAGCAGTTCTTC.

A single count supports this clone. V gene TRBV2 combines with J gene TRBJ2-1; D may be TRBD2 (6 bases). Trimming took 5 bases from V and 7 from J, leaving 18 bases between them. This CDR3 has 15 amino acids. Per germline, CDR1 SNHLY and CDR2 FYNNEI. The DNA of the CDR3 is TGTGCCAGCAGTCGGACGGAGGGTCTGGGGAATGAGCAGTTCTTC. It encodes CASSRTEGLGNEQFF.

CDR3 bases: TGTGCCAGCAGTTACTCAACTAGTAGGAACGAGCAGTACTTC. It translates to CASSYSTSRNEQYF. The chain links TRBV6-6 to TRBJ2-7; a weak D match, TRBD2 (5 bases). In germline, CDR1 is MNHNY, CDR2 SVGAGI (reference sequence). The V end lost 0 bases, the J end lost 5 bases, and 11 bases lay between the germline ends. This CDR3 spans 14 amino acids.

The V gene is TRBV28, the J gene TRBJ2-7; 7 bases fit TRBD2. CDR3 size: 15 residues. Germline trimming cut 2 bases from V and 0 bases from J; bases unmatched to any gene: 4. Germline V CDR1 and CDR2: MDHEN, SYDVKM. CDR3 DNA sequence: TGTGCCAGCAGTTTAGCGGGAGCGATCTCCTACGAGCAGTACTTC. This translates into CASSLAGAISYEQYF.

The chain uses TRBV27 and TRBJ2-3; D uncertain. Trimming pared 8 bases from V and 2 bases from J, leaving 17 bases between. The CDR3 has 15 residues. CDR1 is MNHEY and CDR2 is SMNVEV in the germline V gene (reference sequence). CDR3 loop: CASSWQVGNTDTQYF. As DNA, the CDR3 is TGTGCCAGCTCCTGGCAAGTGGGGAACACAGATACGCAGTATTTT.

The chain has TRBV28 and TRBJ1-5; D uncertain. V lost 5 bases, J lost 11 bases, and 16 bases lay in between. CDR3 length: 13 residues. Germline assignment: CDR1 MDHEN and CDR2 SYDVKM. DNA of the CDR3: TGTGCCAGCAGTCCCCAGTCCCATGGGACCCAGCATTTT. This encodes CASSPQSHGTQHF.

The chain uses TRBV7-8 and TRBJ2-7; 7 nucleotides align to TRBD2. V was pared by 3 bases and J by 7 bases, with 3 bases of the junction left unmatched. The CDR3 has 12 amino acids. Germline V lookup: CDR1 SGHVS, CDR2 FQNEAQ. The CDR3 reads CASSLTSSEQYV. In DNA form, the CDR3 reads TGTGCCAGCAGCTTGACTAGCTCGGAGCAGTACGTC.

This rearrangement joins TRBV2 to TRBJ1-3; D ambiguous. CDR1 and CDR2 (germline): SNHLY, FYNNEI. The CDR3 totals 13 residues. The V gene lost 6 bases and the J gene lost 2 bases, with 8 bases spanning the gap. In DNA form, the CDR3 reads TGTGCCAGCAGCGGGGAGGCTGGAAACACCATATATTTT. This gives the protein CASSGEAGNTIYF.

The V gene is TRBV6-6, the J gene TRBJ2-1, with 9 nucleotides matching TRBD1. The CDR3 is 15 amino acids. V shed 6 bases, J shed 6 bases, and the junction held 9 bases outside the gene matches. Germline CDR1 MNHNY, CDR2 SVGAGI (reference sequence). CDR3 residues: CASRPGTGKGNEQFF. CDR3 bases: TGTGCCAGCAGGCCCGGGACAGGGAAGGGCAATGAGCAGTTCTTC.

This chain connects TRBV6-1 to TRBJ2-7; 8 nucleotides match TRBD2. V trimming: 6 bases; J trimming: 7 bases; junction bases outside the gene matches: 5. There are 12 residues in the CDR3. Germline V gene lookup returns CDR1 MNHNS and CDR2 SASEGT. The CDR3 nucleotides are TGTGCCAGCAGCACTAGCGGACAGGAGCAGTACGTC. Translating gives CASSTSGQEQYV.